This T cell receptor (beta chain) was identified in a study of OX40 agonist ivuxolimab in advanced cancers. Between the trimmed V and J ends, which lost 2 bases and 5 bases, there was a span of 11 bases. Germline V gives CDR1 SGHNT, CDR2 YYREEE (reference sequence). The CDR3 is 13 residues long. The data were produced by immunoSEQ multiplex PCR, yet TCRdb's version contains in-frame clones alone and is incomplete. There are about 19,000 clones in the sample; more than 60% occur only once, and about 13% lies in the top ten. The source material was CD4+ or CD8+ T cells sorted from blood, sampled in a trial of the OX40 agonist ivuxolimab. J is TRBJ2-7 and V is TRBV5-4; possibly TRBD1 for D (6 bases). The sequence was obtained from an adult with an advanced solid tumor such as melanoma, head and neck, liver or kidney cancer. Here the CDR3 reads CASSFRGADEQYF. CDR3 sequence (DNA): TGTGCCAGCAGCTTCAGGGGTGCGGACGAGCAGTACTTC.